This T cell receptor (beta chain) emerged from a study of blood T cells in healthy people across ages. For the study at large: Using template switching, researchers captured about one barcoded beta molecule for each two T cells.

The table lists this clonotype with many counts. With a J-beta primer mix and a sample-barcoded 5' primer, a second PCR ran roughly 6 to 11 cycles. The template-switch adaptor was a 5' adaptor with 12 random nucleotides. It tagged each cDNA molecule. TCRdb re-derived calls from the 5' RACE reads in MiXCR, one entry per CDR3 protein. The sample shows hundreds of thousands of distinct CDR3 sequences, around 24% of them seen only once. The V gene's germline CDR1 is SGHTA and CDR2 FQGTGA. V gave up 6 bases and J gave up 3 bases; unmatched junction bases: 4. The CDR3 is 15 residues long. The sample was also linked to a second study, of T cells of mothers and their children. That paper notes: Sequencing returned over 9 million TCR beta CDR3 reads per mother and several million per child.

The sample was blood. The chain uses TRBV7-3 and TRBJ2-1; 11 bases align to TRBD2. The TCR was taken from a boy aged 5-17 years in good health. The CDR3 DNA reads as TGTGCCAGCAGTTTTAGCGGGGGGGGCTACAATGAGCAGTTCTTC. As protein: CASSFSGGGYNEQFF.